This T cell receptor (beta chain) was sequenced in a study of blood T cell repertoires in COVID-19. In the authors' workflow: Amplification of reference gene primers provided the estimated nucleated cell counts. TCRdb's table, derived via immunoSEQ multiplex PCR, lists solely in-frame clones and lacks some. V, J and clone size derive from that table, while D and trimming were established from the DNA sequence. The table has about 360,000 clones, more than 65% seen once; the top ten hold 1.1%. The CDR3 is 13 residues long. With 4 bases removed from V and 8 bases from J, the gap between germline ends came to 13 bases. Germline CDR1 and CDR2: SGHNT and YYREEE (reference sequence).

Sample: peripheral blood. The chain joins TRBV5-4 to TRBJ2-1; TRBD2 is a possible D gene (6 bases). The origin of this receptor is a human donor with acute or convalescent COVID-19. The donor label of this sample is uncertain. CDR3 amino acids: CASSQTSLDEQFF. The DNA of the CDR3 is TGTGCCAGCAGCCAGACTAGTTTGGATGAGCAGTTCTTC. Supplemented by reference TRBV5-4 and TRBJ2-1, the full variable domain reads ETGVTQSPTHLIKTRGQQVTLRCSSQSGHNTVSWYQQALGQGPQFIFQYYREEENGRGNFPPRFSGLQFPNYSSELNVNALELDDSALYLCASSQTSLDEQFFGPGTRLTVL.